These T cell receptor beta chains were read from a single sample in a study of blood T cell repertoires in COVID-19. The assay was immunoSEQ multiplex PCR, and TCRdb's table has in-frame clones only and misses some. The table has more than 80,000 clones, about 77% seen once. The specimen sequenced was peripheral blood. Source of these receptors: a human donor in a cohort sampled during active COVID-19. Each CDR3 is given with its conserved first and last residue. A D gene is named only where the DNA matches it firmly. Part of the rows lack a size; the others show once, few, many or a class for expanded clones.

CDR3aa: CASSPQGQRNEKLFF
CDR3nt: TGTGCCAGCAGCCCCCAGGGGCAGCGGAATGAAAAACTGTTTTTT
abundance: -
d_gene: -
v_gene: TRBV4-2
j_gene: TRBJ1-4

CDR3aa: CASSFSLAGGPGTQYF
CDR3nt: TGTGCCAGCAGCTTCTCGTTAGCGGGGGGCCCTGGGACCCAGTACTTC
abundance: -
d_gene: TRBD2
v_gene: TRBV7-9
j_gene: TRBJ2-5

CDR3aa: CASSRGSYNEQFF
CDR3nt: TGTGCCAGTTCGAGAGGCTCCTACAATGAGCAGTTCTTC
abundance: -
d_gene: -
v_gene: TRBV19
j_gene: TRBJ2-1

CDR3aa: CASSRSSYNSPLHF
CDR3nt: TGTGCCAGCTCTCGGAGCTCCTATAATTCACCCCTCCACTTT
abundance: -
d_gene: -
v_gene: TRBV18
j_gene: TRBJ1-6

CDR3aa: CATSLDPGPSSDYSNQPQHF
CDR3nt: TGTGCCACCAGCCTTGACCCCGGACCGAGCTCCGACTACAGCAATCAGCCCCAGCATTTT
abundance: -
d_gene: -
v_gene: TRBV15
j_gene: TRBJ1-5

CDR3aa: CASSFPTSGRNEQFF
CDR3nt: TGTGCCAGCAGCTTTCCGACTAGCGGGAGGAATGAGCAGTTCTTC
abundance: -
d_gene: TRBD2
v_gene: TRBV5-4
j_gene: TRBJ2-1

CDR3aa: CASSIGPPGGTDTQYF
CDR3nt: TGTGCCAGCAGCATAGGACCCCCCGGGGGCACAGATACGCAGTATTTT
abundance: -
d_gene: -
v_gene: TRBV7-2
j_gene: TRBJ2-3

CDR3aa: CASSGGQGGREGAKQYF
CDR3nt: TGCGCCAGCAGCGGAGGGCAGGGAGGTCGAGAAGGAGCGAAGCAGTACTTC
abundance: -
d_gene: -
v_gene: TRBV5-1
j_gene: TRBJ2-7

CDR3aa: CASSEWGGTDEQFF
CDR3nt: TGTGCCAGCAGTGAGTGGGGGGGCACGGATGAGCAGTTCTTC
abundance: -
d_gene: -
v_gene: TRBV6-1
j_gene: TRBJ2-1

CDR3aa: CSASGGPEAFF
CDR3nt: TGCAGTGCTAGCGGGGGGCCGGAAGCTTTCTTT
abundance: -
d_gene: -
v_gene: TRBV20-1
j_gene: TRBJ1-1

CDR3aa: CASSSTKLNTGELFF
CDR3nt: TGTGCCAGCAGTTCAACAAAGTTAAACACCGGGGAGCTGTTTTTT
abundance: -
d_gene: -
v_gene: TRBV5-4
j_gene: TRBJ2-2

CDR3aa: CASSLRLAASAQYF
CDR3nt: TGTGCCAGCAGCTTGCGGCTAGCGGCTTCGGCGCAGTATTTT
abundance: -
d_gene: TRBD2
v_gene: TRBV5-5
j_gene: TRBJ2-3

CDR3aa: CASSSGVEPQHF
CDR3nt: TGTGCCAGCAGTTCAGGGGTGGAACCCCAGCATTTT
abundance: -
d_gene: -
v_gene: TRBV7-2
j_gene: TRBJ1-5

CDR3aa: CASSRTSGNNEQFF
CDR3nt: TGTGCCAGTAGCCGGACTAGCGGAAACAATGAGCAGTTCTTC
abundance: -
d_gene: TRBD2
v_gene: TRBV19
j_gene: TRBJ2-1

CDR3aa: CASRDDRGEGQPQHF
CDR3nt: TGTGCCAGCAGAGACGACAGGGGTGAAGGGCAGCCCCAGCATTTT
abundance: -
d_gene: TRBD1
v_gene: TRBV28
j_gene: TRBJ1-5

CDR3aa: CASSYSGQGNTEAFF
CDR3nt: TGTGCCAGCAGTTACTCCGGGCAGGGGAACACTGAAGCTTTCTTT
abundance: -
d_gene: -
v_gene: TRBV6-5
j_gene: TRBJ1-1

CDR3aa: CASSLVVPEQFF
CDR3nt: TGTGCCAGCAGCTTAGTCGTTCCCGAGCAGTTCTTC
abundance: -
d_gene: -
v_gene: TRBV7-9
j_gene: TRBJ2-1

CDR3aa: CASSYSRGSYNEQFF
CDR3nt: TGTGCCAGCAGTTACTCAAGGGGCTCCTACAATGAGCAGTTCTTC
abundance: -
d_gene: -
v_gene: TRBV6-6
j_gene: TRBJ2-1

CDR3aa: CASRLAGGTDTQYF
CDR3nt: TGTGCCAGTCGACTAGCGGGAGGAACAGATACGCAGTATTTT
abundance: -
d_gene: TRBD2
v_gene: TRBV2
j_gene: TRBJ2-3

CDR3aa: CASSSGFSNQPQHF
CDR3nt: TGTGCCAGCAGTTCGGGTTTTAGCAATCAGCCCCAGCATTTT
abundance: -
d_gene: -
v_gene: TRBV6-6
j_gene: TRBJ1-5

CDR3aa: CSARLAEQFF
CDR3nt: TGCAGTGCTAGACTAGCCGAGCAGTTCTTC
abundance: -
d_gene: -
v_gene: TRBV20-1
j_gene: TRBJ2-1

CDR3aa: CASRPRDRINTEAFF
CDR3nt: TGTGCCAGCAGACCCCGGGACAGGATTAACACTGAAGCTTTCTTT
abundance: many
d_gene: TRBD1
v_gene: TRBV5-6
j_gene: TRBJ1-1

CDR3aa: CATSSWGPGAKNIQYF
CDR3nt: TGTGCCACCAGCAGTTGGGGGCCGGGAGCCAAAAACATTCAGTACTTC
abundance: once
d_gene: -
v_gene: TRBV15
j_gene: TRBJ2-4

CDR3aa: CSVEGPRGASEAFF
CDR3nt: TGCAGCGTTGAAGGGCCAAGGGGCGCCAGTGAAGCTTTCTTT
abundance: once
d_gene: -
v_gene: TRBV29-1
j_gene: TRBJ1-1

CDR3aa: CASSQGGTEAFF
CDR3nt: TGTGCCAGCAGTCAGGGGGGAACTGAAGCTTTCTTT
abundance: once
d_gene: TRBD1
v_gene: TRBV2
j_gene: TRBJ1-1

CDR3aa: CASSSETSGVYEQFF
CDR3nt: TGCGCCAGCAGCTCGGAGACTAGCGGGGTATATGAGCAGTTCTTC
abundance: -
d_gene: TRBD2
v_gene: TRBV5-1
j_gene: TRBJ2-1

CDR3aa: CASTSQGDLDGYTF
CDR3nt: TGTGCCAGCACGTCACAGGGAGATTTGGATGGCTACACCTTC
abundance: -
d_gene: -
v_gene: TRBV18
j_gene: TRBJ1-2

CDR3aa: CASSFTGTTGELFF
CDR3nt: TGCGCCAGCAGCTTTACAGGGACGACCGGGGAGCTGTTTTTT
abundance: -
d_gene: -
v_gene: TRBV5-1
j_gene: TRBJ2-2

CDR3aa: CASSLGAQGINGYTF
CDR3nt: TGTGCCAGCAGCTTAGGTGCACAGGGGATCAATGGCTACACCTTC
abundance: -
d_gene: TRBD1
v_gene: TRBV7-9
j_gene: TRBJ1-2

CDR3aa: CASSRLLTSEETQYF
CDR3nt: TGTGCCAGCAGCAGGCTCCTGACTTCTGAAGAGACCCAGTACTTC
abundance: -
d_gene: -
v_gene: TRBV7-9
j_gene: TRBJ2-5

CDR3aa: CASSLGQTNEKLFF
CDR3nt: TGCGCCAGCAGCTTGGGACAGACTAATGAAAAACTGTTTTTT
abundance: once
d_gene: -
v_gene: TRBV5-1
j_gene: TRBJ1-4

CDR3aa: CASSPRHSTEAFF
CDR3nt: TGTGCCAGCAGCCCCCGACATTCGACTGAAGCTTTCTTT
abundance: -
d_gene: -
v_gene: TRBV9
j_gene: TRBJ1-1

CDR3aa: CASRRTSGPQETQYF
CDR3nt: TGTGCCAGCAGGAGGACTAGCGGGCCACAAGAGACCCAGTACTTC
abundance: -
d_gene: TRBD2
v_gene: TRBV6-5
j_gene: TRBJ2-5

CDR3aa: CASSSDLREGRETQYF
CDR3nt: TGTGCCAGCTCCTCCGACTTGCGGGAGGGCAGGGAGACCCAGTACTTC
abundance: many
d_gene: TRBD2
v_gene: TRBV28
j_gene: TRBJ2-5

CDR3aa: CAWVARTLRYNEQFF
CDR3nt: TGTGCCTGGGTCGCCCGGACACTAAGATACAATGAGCAGTTCTTC
abundance: -
d_gene: -
v_gene: TRBV30
j_gene: TRBJ2-1

CDR3aa: CASRVGQGGTGELFF
CDR3nt: TGTGCCAGCAGGGTGGGACAGGGGGGTACCGGGGAGCTGTTTTTT
abundance: -
d_gene: TRBD1
v_gene: TRBV28
j_gene: TRBJ2-2

CDR3aa: CASSLIQGDTEAFF
CDR3nt: TGCGCCAGCAGCTTGATACAGGGGGACACTGAAGCTTTCTTT
abundance: -
d_gene: TRBD1
v_gene: TRBV5-1
j_gene: TRBJ1-1

CDR3aa: CASILARTGSYEQYF
CDR3nt: TGTGCCAGCATCCTTGCCCGGACAGGGAGCTACGAGCAGTACTTC
abundance: -
d_gene: -
v_gene: TRBV21-1
j_gene: TRBJ2-7

CDR3aa: CAWSDNVRSEQYF
CDR3nt: TGTGCCTGGAGTGATAATGTGAGATCCGAGCAGTACTTC
abundance: few
d_gene: -
v_gene: TRBV30
j_gene: TRBJ2-7

CDR3aa: CASSPDRAYEQYF
CDR3nt: TGTGCCAGCTCACCAGACAGGGCCTACGAGCAGTACTTC
abundance: -
d_gene: TRBD1
v_gene: TRBV18
j_gene: TRBJ2-7

CDR3aa: CASSSPSRDQPQHF
CDR3nt: TGTGCCAGCAGTTCTCCCAGCCGGGATCAGCCCCAGCATTTT
abundance: -
d_gene: -
v_gene: TRBV27
j_gene: TRBJ1-5

CDR3aa: CASSRSQETQYF
CDR3nt: TGTGCCAGCAGCCGTAGCCAAGAGACCCAGTACTTC
abundance: -
d_gene: -
v_gene: TRBV7-6
j_gene: TRBJ2-5

CDR3aa: CAWSVGQGTGGEPQHF
CDR3nt: TGTGCCTGGAGTGTGGGACAGGGGACCGGTGGAGAGCCCCAGCATTTT
abundance: -
d_gene: TRBD1
v_gene: TRBV30
j_gene: TRBJ1-5

CDR3aa: CASSQVPTGHYGYTF
CDR3nt: TGCGCCAGCAGCCAAGTCCCCACAGGGCACTATGGCTACACCTTC
abundance: -
d_gene: -
v_gene: TRBV4-1
j_gene: TRBJ1-2

CDR3aa: CATRLAGGNNEQFF
CDR3nt: TGTGCCACCAGACTAGCGGGGGGGAACAATGAGCAGTTCTTC
abundance: -
d_gene: TRBD2
v_gene: TRBV19
j_gene: TRBJ2-1

CDR3aa: CASSWAGGDQPQHF
CDR3nt: TGTGCCAGCAGTTGGGCAGGGGGCGATCAGCCCCAGCATTTT
abundance: -
d_gene: TRBD1
v_gene: TRBV28
j_gene: TRBJ1-5

CDR3aa: CASTFRFREEAFF
CDR3nt: TGTGCCAGTACCTTCAGGTTTCGGGAGGAAGCTTTCTTT
abundance: -
d_gene: -
v_gene: TRBV19
j_gene: TRBJ1-1

CDR3aa: CATSLRGAGRNQPQHF
CDR3nt: TGTGCCACCAGCCTCCGGGGGGCAGGAAGGAATCAGCCCCAGCATTTT
abundance: -
d_gene: -
v_gene: TRBV15
j_gene: TRBJ1-5

CDR3aa: CASSQRTGSSYEQYF
CDR3nt: TGTGCCAGCAGCCAACGGACAGGGAGCTCCTACGAGCAGTACTTC
abundance: -
d_gene: TRBD1
v_gene: TRBV3-1/TRBV3-2
j_gene: TRBJ2-7

CDR3aa: CATRDSNYGYTF
CDR3nt: TGTGCCACCAGAGACAGCAACTATGGCTACACCTTC
abundance: -
d_gene: -
v_gene: TRBV24-1
j_gene: TRBJ1-2

CDR3aa: CASSVGGQGGSPLHF
CDR3nt: TGTGCCAGCAGCGTAGGTGGACAGGGAGGTTCACCCCTCCACTTT
abundance: -
d_gene: TRBD1
v_gene: TRBV9
j_gene: TRBJ1-6